The source of this TCR beta chain is a study of cytomegalovirus exposure and HLA in healthy donors. As to this clone: Its cognate antigen is unknown.

In the PCR, 60 Vbeta and 13 Jbeta primers were used. Assay: immunoSEQ multiplex PCR; the TCRdb copy retains only in-frame clones and omits some. The data hold 100,000 to 120,000 clones, with over 80% observed a single time. Study-level points and caveats: Cytomegalovirus-associated TCR beta chains were listed, numbering more than 150. Presence/absence analyses assumed roughly uniform sequencing depth across donors, which may not hold. Owing to their indistinguishability, certain V segments, notably TRBV6-2 and TRBV6-3, were excluded.

Between the trimmed V and J ends, which lost 6 bases and 2 bases, there was a span of 10 bases. Germline CDR1 SGHTA, CDR2 FQGNSA. The CDR3 is made up of 13 amino acids. V gene TRBV7-2 combines with J gene TRBJ2-5, with D perhaps matching TRBD1 (5 bases). The TCR originated in a man aged 18 to 29 in good health and CMV-seronegative. The sequenced material came from PBMCs. The chain's CDR3 is CASSRPGQETQYF. CDR3 bases: TGTGCCAGCAGTAGGCCAGGGCAAGAGACCCAGTACTTC.